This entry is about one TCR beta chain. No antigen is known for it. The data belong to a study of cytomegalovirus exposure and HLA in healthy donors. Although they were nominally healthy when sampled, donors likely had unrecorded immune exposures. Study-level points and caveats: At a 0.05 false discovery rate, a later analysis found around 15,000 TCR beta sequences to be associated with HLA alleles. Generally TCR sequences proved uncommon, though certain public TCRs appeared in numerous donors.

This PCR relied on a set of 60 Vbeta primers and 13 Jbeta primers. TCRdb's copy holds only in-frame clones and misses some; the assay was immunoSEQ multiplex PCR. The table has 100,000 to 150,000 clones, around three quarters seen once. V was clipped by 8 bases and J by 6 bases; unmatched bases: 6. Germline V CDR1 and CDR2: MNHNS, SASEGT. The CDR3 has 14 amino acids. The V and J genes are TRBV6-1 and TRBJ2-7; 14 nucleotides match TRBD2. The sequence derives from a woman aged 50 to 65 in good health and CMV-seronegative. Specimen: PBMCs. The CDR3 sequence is CASRPGLAGGEQYF. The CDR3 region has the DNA TGTGCCAGCCGCCCTGGACTAGCGGGAGGCGAGCAGTACTTC.